This passage covers 16 T cell receptor beta chains from one sample sequenced in a study of blood T cell repertoires in COVID-19. Some clones are missing from TCRdb's copy, which holds only in-frame ones; the method was immunoSEQ multiplex PCR. In the table there are about 140,000 clones, over 70% of which are singletons. Sample: peripheral blood. The receptor source for this set is a woman aged 50 to 60 with acute or convalescent COVID-19.

V and J are TRBV29-1 and TRBJ2-1, with 7 bases identical to TRBD1. CDR1 and CDR2 (germline): SQVTM, ANQGSEA. J was trimmed by 5 bases and V by 2 bases; bases with no gene match: 6. The CDR3 has 14 amino acids. CDR3 region: CSVERQGFNNEQFF. In nucleotides, the CDR3 is TGCAGCGTTGAAAGACAGGGTTTTAACAATGAGCAGTTCTTC.

V is TRBV7-8 and J is TRBJ1-2; D may be TRBD1 (5 bases). Germline values: CDR1 SGHVS, CDR2 FQNEAQ. The CDR3 runs to 15 residues. The V gene lost 5 bases and the J gene lost 0 bases, with 13 bases spanning the gap. This chain's CDR3 is CASSPGGVTNYGYTF. CDR3 nucleotides: TGTGCCAGCAGCCCCGGGGGGGTTACTAACTATGGCTACACCTTC.

This clone has a single count. The rearrangement links TRBV18 to TRBJ2-2; 7 bases are a match to TRBD1. This CDR3 spans 15 amino acids. Per the germline V gene, CDR1 is KGHSH and CDR2 is LQKENI. The trim removed 5 bases at V and 4 bases at J, leaving 7 bases unmatched. This chain's CDR3 is CASSVGQSPTGELFF. In DNA form, the CDR3 reads TGTGCCAGCTCAGTGGGACAGAGCCCCACCGGGGAGCTGTTTTTT.

This clone has only a few counts. The chain links TRBV7-9 to TRBJ1-3; TRBD1 matches 8 bases. CDR1 SEHNR and CDR2 FQNEAQ come from the germline V gene (reference sequence). V trimming: 3 bases; J trimming: 4 bases; junction bases outside the gene matches: 8. This CDR3 spans 16 amino acids. The CDR3 DNA reads as TGTGCCAGCAGCTTGGCAGGGGGGACAGGAGGAAACACCATATATTTT. Translating it yields CASSLAGGTGGNTIYF.

The chain uses TRBV6-5 and TRBJ2-2; tentatively, D is TRBD2 (6 bases). V lost 2 bases, J lost 6 bases, and 13 bases lay in between. This CDR3 spans 15 amino acids. Per the germline V gene, CDR1 is MNHEY and CDR2 is SVGAGI. The CDR3 DNA reads as TGTGCCAGCAGTTACGTGGGAGGCAGTGCCGGGGAGCTGTTTTTT. Amino acid sequence: CASSYVGGSAGELFF.

The chain has TRBV3-1 (or the pseudogene TRBV3-2) and TRBJ2-1; 7 bases are a match to TRBD1. CDR3 size: 16 residues. Trimming cost V 2 bases and J 7 bases; bases outside gene matches: 11. The V gene's germline CDR1 is LGHDT and CDR2 YNNKEL (reference sequence). As DNA, the CDR3 is TGTGCCAGCAGCCAATTAGCCCGGACAGGTAATAATGAGCAGTTCTTC. Translated: CASSQLARTGNNEQFF.

V and J are TRBV25-1 and TRBJ2-1; 7 bases are a match to TRBD2. The CDR3 totals 14 residues. Trimming removed 4 bases from V and 4 bases from J; junction bases left unmatched: 4. Germline CDR1 and CDR2: MGHDK and SYGVNS. CDR3 in amino acids: CASSAEREYNEQFF. Written as DNA, the CDR3 is TGTGCCAGCAGTGCTGAGCGGGAATACAATGAGCAGTTCTTC.

The chain combines TRBV19 with TRBJ2-2; maybe TRBD2 (6 bases). Deletions cut 5 bases from V and 0 bases from J, with 13 bases between. CDR1 LNHDA and CDR2 SQIVND come from the germline V gene (reference sequence). The CDR3 covers 16 residues. CDR3 sequence: CASSGGTDANTGELFF. The CDR3 DNA sequence: TGTGCCAGTAGTGGGGGGACGGACGCGAACACCGGGGAGCTGTTTTTT.

This sequence joins TRBV11-2 and TRBJ1-1; D not certain. CDR3 length: 14 amino acids. Germline CDR1 and CDR2: SGHAT and FQNNGV. Trimming left V 5 bases short and J 0 bases short, with 10 bases between. Here the CDR3 reads CASSPTRLNTEAFF. DNA for the CDR3: TGTGCCAGCAGCCCGACACGGCTGAACACTGAAGCTTTCTTT.

This rearrangement joins TRBV6-5 to TRBJ2-2, with 7 bases that match TRBD1. V dropped 7 bases and J dropped 5; count of bases not matched to a gene: 7. Germline-derived CDR1 and CDR2 are MNHEY and SVGAGI. The length of the CDR3 is 14 residues. In DNA form, the CDR3 reads TGTGCCAGCAAGAGGCAGGGGGAGACCGGGGAGCTGTTTTTT. Translation: CASKRQGETGELFF.

The chain recombines TRBV6-1 with TRBJ1-1; TRBD1 agrees at 9 bases. Looked up from germline, CDR1 is MNHNS and CDR2 is SASEGT. With V trimmed by 3 bases and J by 11 bases, 10 bases remained unmatched. The CDR3 contains 14 residues. DNA for the CDR3: TGTGCCAGCAGTGAGGGGACAGGGCGAGAATCGGCTTTCTTT. Translation gives CASSEGTGRESAFF.

This clone has only one observation. The CDR3 spells CASSPKRGQLYGYTF. The CDR3 region has the DNA TGTGCCAGTAGTCCCAAAAGGGGACAGCTCTATGGCTACACCTTC. The chain carries TRBV19 and TRBJ1-2, with 7 nucleotides matching TRBD1. V dropped 5 bases and J dropped 4; count of bases not matched to a gene: 10. The CDR3 consists of 15 residues. Germline V lookup: CDR1 LNHDA, CDR2 SQIVND (reference sequence).

This rearrangement joins TRBV12-5 to TRBJ2-5; D may be TRBD2 (6 bases). The germline V and J ends were trimmed by 5 bases and 4 bases, with 14 bases remaining between them. CDR3 size: 14 residues. Germline-derived CDR1 and CDR2 are LGHNT and FRNRAP. In nucleotides, the CDR3 is TGTGCTAGTGGTCCCGACGGGAGAGGAGAGACCCAGTACTTC. Protein product: CASGPDGRGETQYF.

The chain has TRBV5-8 and TRBJ2-7, with 9 bases that match TRBD1. CDR1 is SGHTS, CDR2 YDEGEE, per germline. This CDR3 has 16 residues. After removal of 4 bases from V and 4 bases from J, the junction contained 12 bases not matched to a gene. The CDR3: CASSSGTGIHWYEQYF. The CDR3 nucleotides read TGTGCCAGCAGCAGCGGGACAGGGATTCATTGGTACGAGCAGTACTTC.

The chain uses TRBV5-6 and TRBJ1-6, with D possibly TRBD1 on 5 matching bases. Deletions cut 3 bases from V and 7 bases from J, with 14 bases between. The CDR3 spans 15 residues. CDR1 and CDR2 from the germline V gene are SGHDT and YYEEEE. CDR3 sequence: CASSWNRNANSPLHF. The CDR3 DNA is TGTGCCAGCAGCTGGAACAGGAATGCGAATTCACCCCTCCACTTT.

The V gene is TRBV7-8, the J gene TRBJ2-1; no clear D gene. This CDR3 is 14 amino acids long. In germline, CDR1 is SGHVS, CDR2 FQNEAQ. The V end was cut by 1 base, the J end by 1 base, with 5 bases between. CDR3 sequence reads: CASSLVGSYNEQFF. DNA of the CDR3: TGTGCCAGCAGCTTAGTCGGGTCCTACAATGAGCAGTTCTTC.